This T cell receptor (beta chain) was found in a study of CD8+CD57+ T cells in acquired aplastic anemia. The CDR3 spans 14 residues. V was shortened by 5 bases and J by 4 bases, with 15 bases between the two germline ends. Looked up from germline, CDR1 is SGHDT and CDR2 is YYEEEE. Patients picked for sequencing had shown CD8+CD57+ cell expansion detected by flow cytometry. TCR beta VDJ and CDR3 profiles were obtained from a genomic DNA template. TCRdb passed the reads through MiXCR, listing each CDR3 protein once. There are 150,000 to 200,000 distinct CDR3 sequences in the sample; 40% to 55% occur only once, and more than 0.95% lies in the top ten.

This receptor was obtained from a human donor with aplastic anemia. The chain couples TRBV5-6 to TRBJ1-1, with D hard to call. Material: sorted CD4+, CD8+, or CD8+CD57+ T cells (not recorded which) from PBMCs. CDR3 in DNA: TGTGCCAGCAGTTTCTCTGGGGAAGGCACTGAAGCTTTCTTT. It yields the protein CASSFSGEGTEAFF.